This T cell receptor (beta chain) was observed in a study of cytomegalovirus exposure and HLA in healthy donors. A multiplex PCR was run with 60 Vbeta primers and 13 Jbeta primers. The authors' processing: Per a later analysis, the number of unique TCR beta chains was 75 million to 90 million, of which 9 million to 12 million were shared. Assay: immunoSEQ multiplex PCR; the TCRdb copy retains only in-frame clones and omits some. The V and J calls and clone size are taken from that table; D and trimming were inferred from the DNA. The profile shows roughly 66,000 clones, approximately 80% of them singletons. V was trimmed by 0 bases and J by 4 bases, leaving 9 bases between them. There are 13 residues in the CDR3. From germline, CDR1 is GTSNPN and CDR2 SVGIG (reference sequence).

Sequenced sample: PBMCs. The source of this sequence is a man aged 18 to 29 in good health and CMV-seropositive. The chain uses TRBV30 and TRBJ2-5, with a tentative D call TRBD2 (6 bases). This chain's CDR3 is CAWSVLGRETQYF. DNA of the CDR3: TGTGCCTGGAGTGTACTCGGGAGAGAGACCCAGTACTTC.